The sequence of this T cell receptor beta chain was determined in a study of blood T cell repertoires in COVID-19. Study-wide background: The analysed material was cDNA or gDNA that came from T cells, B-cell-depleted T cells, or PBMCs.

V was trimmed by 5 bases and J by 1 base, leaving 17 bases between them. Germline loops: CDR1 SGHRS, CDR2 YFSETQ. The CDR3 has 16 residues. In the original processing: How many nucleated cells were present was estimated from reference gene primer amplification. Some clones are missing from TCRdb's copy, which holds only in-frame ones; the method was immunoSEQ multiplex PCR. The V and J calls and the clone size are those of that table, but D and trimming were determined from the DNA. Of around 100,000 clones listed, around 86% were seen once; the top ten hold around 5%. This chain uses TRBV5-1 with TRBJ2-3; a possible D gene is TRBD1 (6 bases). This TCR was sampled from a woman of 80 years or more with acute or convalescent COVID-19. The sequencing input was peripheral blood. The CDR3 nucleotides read TGCGCCAGCAGTTTCTCCGGGACACCGGGCACAGATACGCAGTATTTT. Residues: CASSFSGTPGTDTQYF.